The rows below give T cell receptor beta chains drawn from one sample of a study of blood T cell repertoires in COVID-19. Data came from immunoSEQ multiplex PCR; TCRdb stores just in-frame clones and leaves some out. Of about 51,000 clones in the sample, 85% to 90% are singletons; the top ten hold about 4%. Sequencing was performed on peripheral blood. These receptors originate from a man at least 80 years old with active COVID-19. Each CDR3 is given with its conserved first and last residue. The D gene is left open where the match is weak. Expanded clones get a size class; other rows say once, few or many, or leave the size out.

j_call clone_size d_call v_call cdr3_aa cdr3_nt
TRBJ1-1 NA NA TRBV6-6 CASIRTELNTEAFF TGTGCCAGCATTCGGACAGAGCTAAACACTGAAGCTTTCTTT
TRBJ2-2 few NA TRBV30 CAWSVLGGHTSGELFF TGTGCCTGGAGTGTATTGGGAGGCCACACCAGCGGGGAGCTGTTTTTT
TRBJ2-5 NA TRBD1 TRBV28 CASDRGETQYF TGTGCCAGTGACAGGGGGGAGACCCAGTACTTC
TRBJ1-2 NA NA TRBV7-8 CASSQRDTLGYTF TGTGCCAGCAGCCAAAGGGACACCCTGGGCTACACCTTC
TRBJ2-6 once NA TRBV19 CASSISGAGQLSSGANVLTF TGTGCCAGTAGTATCTCGGGGGCGGGACAGTTAAGCTCTGGGGCCAACGTCCTGACTTTC
TRBJ2-3 NA TRBD2 TRBV7-3 CASAGASGPTDTQYF TGTGCCAGCGCTGGAGCTAGCGGGCCCACAGATACGCAGTATTTT
TRBJ2-7 NA TRBD1 TRBV6-5 CASSRGTGDEQYF TGTGCCAGCAGTCGCGGGACAGGGGACGAGCAGTACTTC
TRBJ1-4 NA TRBD1 TRBV10-3 CAIRGTEEKLFF TGTGCCATCAGGGGGACAGAGGAAAAACTGTTTTTT
TRBJ2-2 NA NA TRBV10-3 CAITTGSMLGGELFF TGTGCCATCACTACAGGGTCGATGCTCGGAGGGGAGCTGTTTTTT
TRBJ1-3 NA NA TRBV9 CASSVGEDTGNTIYF TGTGCCAGCAGCGTAGGAGAGGACACCGGAAACACCATATATTTT
TRBJ2-5 NA TRBD2 TRBV6-2/TRBV6-3 CASSYSQSLAGGPPETQYF TGTGCCAGCAGTTACTCCCAGTCTCTCGCGGGAGGGCCCCCAGAGACCCAGTACTTC
TRBJ1-1 NA NA TRBV6-5 CASRGAGEAFF TGTGCCAGCAGGGGGGCAGGGGAAGCTTTCTTT
TRBJ1-4 NA TRBD1 TRBV28 CASRRTGSEKLFF TGTGCCAGCAGGCGGACAGGGAGTGAAAAACTGTTTTTT
TRBJ2-3 NA NA TRBV11-2 CASSLLSLTDTQYF TGTGCCAGCAGCTTATTAAGCCTAACAGATACGCAGTATTTT
TRBJ2-7 NA NA TRBV12-3/TRBV12-4 CASTASGYEQYF TGTGCCAGCACCGCGAGTGGCTACGAGCAGTACTTC
TRBJ1-2 once NA TRBV5-6 CASSRGTRGDYGYTF TGTGCCAGCAGCAGAGGGACTCGGGGTGACTATGGCTACACCTTC
TRBJ2-1 NA TRBD2 TRBV5-1 CASSLSSGRRNEQFF TGCGCCAGCAGCTTGAGCAGCGGGAGGCGCAATGAGCAGTTCTTC
TRBJ2-2 NA TRBD2 TRBV5-6 CASSFGGREVYGDTGELFF TGTGCCAGCAGCTTCGGTGGGCGGGAGGTATATGGGGACACCGGGGAGCTGTTTTTT
TRBJ2-5 NA TRBD2 TRBV11-2 CASSPDGGGTKATQYF TGTGCCAGCAGCCCCGACGGGGGGGGCACGAAAGCGACCCAGTACTTC
TRBJ1-2 NA NA TRBV25-1 CASSDSTGGQIYYGYTF TGTGCCAGCAGTGACTCAACCGGGGGGCAGATTTACTATGGCTACACCTTC
TRBJ1-1 NA NA TRBV7-9 CASSQARSLVYTEAFF TGTGCCAGCAGCCAGGCCCGAAGCCTTGTGTACACTGAAGCTTTCTTT